Listed below are T cell receptor beta chains from one sample, sequenced in a study. TCRdb reprocessed the 5' RACE reads via MiXCR and lists one record per CDR3 protein. This repertoire shows roughly 39,000 distinct CDR3 sequences, 15% to 20% found once; its top ten account for approximately 3%. The material sequenced was naive CD4+ T cells sorted from a lymph node. These receptors came from a female donor with breast cancer. The CDR3 runs from the conserved cysteine through the conserved F or W. A D gene is named only where the DNA matches it firmly. For some rows the clone size is stated as once, few or many, or as a class when expanded; others skip it.

J	size	V	D	CDR3	DNA
TRBJ2-7	-	TRBV24-1	-	CATSDNKGDTYEQYF	TGTGCCACCAGTGACAACAAGGGGGATACCTACGAGCAGTACTTC
TRBJ1-6	many	TRBV7-3	TRBD1	CASSSGQVNSPLHF	TGTGCCAGCAGCTCGGGACAGGTTAATTCACCCCTCCACTTT
TRBJ2-5	-	TRBV20-1	-	CSARDVLGRGETQYF	TGCAGTGCTAGAGATGTGTTGGGCAGGGGAGAGACCCAGTACTTC
TRBJ2-5	-	TRBV6-1	TRBD1	CASSGGQGWRETQYF	TGTGCCAGCAGTGGTGGACAGGGGTGGCGAGAGACCCAGTACTTC
TRBJ1-2	-	TRBV20-1	-	CSAGTVYGCTF	-
TRBJ2-1	-	TRBV18	TRBD2	CASSPLAGVGNEQFF	TGTGCCAGCTCACCCCTAGCGGGAGTTGGGAATGAGCAGTTCTTC
TRBJ2-1	many	TRBV7-2	TRBD2	CASSLVRLAVYNEQFF	TGTGCCAGCAGCTTAGTTCGCCTAGCGGTATACAATGAGCAGTTCTTC
TRBJ2-1	many	TRBV7-2	-	CASSTDYNEQFF	TGTGCCAGCAGCACAGACTACAATGAGCAGTTCTTC
TRBJ2-7	few	TRBV19	-	CASSISGKGTYEQYF	TGTGCCAGTAGTATCTCCGGGAAAGGTACCTACGAGCAGTACTTC
TRBJ1-5	medium-sized	TRBV6-5	-	CASSYGPNQPQHF	TGTGCCAGCAGTTACGGCCCTAATCAGCCCCAGCATTTT
TRBJ1-1	many	TRBV5-1	TRBD1	CASSSQGDTEAFF	TGCGCCAGCAGCAGTCAGGGGGACACTGAAGCTTTCTTT
TRBJ2-5	few	TRBV7-2	-	CASSLGRAETQYF	TGTGCCAGCAGCCTAGGGCGGGCGGAGACCCAGTACTTC
TRBJ2-1	few	TRBV11-2	TRBD2	CASSLGGLADNEQFF	TGTGCCAGCAGCTTAGGGGGACTAGCGGACAATGAGCAGTTCTTC
TRBJ1-5	-	TRBV20-1	-	CSARIGNSNQPQHF	TGCAGTGCTAGGATAGGGAATAGCAATCAGCCCCAGCATTTT
TRBJ2-3	few	TRBV7-9	-	CASSPLFGRDTDTQYF	TGTGCCAGCAGCCCCCTCTTTGGGCGGGACACAGATACGCAGTATTTT
TRBJ2-3	many	TRBV20-1	TRBD2	CSARREFREDTQYF	TGCAGTGCTAGGCGGGAGTTCAGAGAAGATACGCAGTATTTT
TRBJ1-2	many	TRBV5-1	TRBD1	CASSPETGLGYTF	TGCGCCAGCAGCCCGGAGACAGGGTTGGGCTACACCTTC
TRBJ2-4	few	TRBV5-1	-	CASRNLAKNIQYF	TGCGCCAGCCGAAATTTAGCCAAAAACATTCAGTACTTC
TRBJ1-3	many	TRBV6-5	-	CASSFQGGNTIYF	TGTGCCAGCAGTTTCCAGGGAGGAAACACCATATATTTT
TRBJ2-7	many	TRBV5-1	TRBD2	CASSLAEISYEQYF	TGCGCCAGCAGCCTAGCGGAGATCTCCTACGAGCAGTACTTC
TRBJ2-1	-	TRBV20-1	TRBD1	CSASSDRAKTYNEQFF	TGCAGTGCTAGTTCCGACAGGGCCAAAACCTACAATGAGCAGTTCTTC
TRBJ1-4	few	TRBV12-3/TRBV12-4	TRBD1	CASSVSRWGQGNEKLFF	TGTGCCAGCAGTGTCTCGAGATGGGGACAGGGGAATGAAAAACTGTTTTTT
TRBJ2-5	-	TRBV20-1	-	CSASSGPGRETQYF	TGCAGTGCTAGTAGCGGCCCAGGGCGAGAGACCCAGTACTTC
TRBJ1-2	-	TRBV28	TRBD1	CASETGVNYGYTF	TGTGCCAGTGAGACAGGGGTTAACTATGGCTACACCTTC
TRBJ1-2	-	TRBV28	-	CASGGARGYTF	TGTGCCAGCGGGGGGGCCCGCGGCTACACCTTC
TRBJ2-7	few	TRBV20-1	TRBD2	CSARDPRLAGGPGYEQYF	TGCAGTGCTAGAGATCCGAGACTAGCGGGAGGGCCCGGCTACGAGCAGTACTTC
TRBJ2-4	few	TRBV5-5	TRBD2	CASSPRAGRDIQYF	TGTGCCAGCAGCCCCCGGGCAGGGAGGGACATTCAGTACTTC
TRBJ2-2	-	TRBV5-4	-	CASSPFATGELFF	TGTGCCAGCAGCCCGTTCGCTACCGGGGAGCTGTTTTTT
TRBJ1-5	-	TRBV20-1	TRBD1	CSPGQGDQPQHF	TGCAGTCCGGGACAGGGGGACCAGCCCCAGCATTTT
TRBJ1-2	few	TRBV6-5	TRBD1	CASVNSRNRGHGYTF	TGTGCCAGCGTCAATAGCAGGAACAGGGGACACGGCTACACCTTC
TRBJ2-7	many	TRBV12-3/TRBV12-4	-	CASSTRRAYEQYF	TGTGCCAGCAGTACCCGACGGGCCTACGAGCAGTACTTC
TRBJ2-1	-	TRBV7-2	-	CASSLTGPMSEQFF	TGTGCCAGCAGCTTAACAGGGCCTATGAGCGAGCAGTTCTTC
TRBJ2-5	-	TRBV20-1	TRBD2	CSAPSGTSGRMGQYF	TGCAGTGCCCCCTCCGGGACTAGCGGGAGAATGGGCCAGTACTTC
TRBJ1-2	-	TRBV20-1	-	CSARDPGVLDGYTF	TGCAGTGCTAGAGATCCCGGGGTTCTAGATGGCTACACCTTC
TRBJ2-5	-	TRBV4-1	TRBD2	CASSQGGYSGETQYF	TGCGCCAGCAGCCAGGGGGGGTATTCAGGGGAGACCCAGTACTTC
TRBJ1-1	few	TRBV4-3	-	CASSRLTNTEAFF	TGCGCCAGCAGCCGGCTGACGAACACTGAAGCTTTCTTT
TRBJ1-2	-	TRBV6-6	TRBD1	CASSYTPGGTAGGYTF	TGTGCCAGCAGTTACACGCCCGGAGGGACAGCCGGTGGCTACACCTTC
TRBJ2-1	-	TRBV6-5	TRBD1	CASSMGQGYNEQFF	TGTGCCAGCAGTATGGGACAGGGTTACAATGAGCAGTTCTTC
TRBJ1-4	few	TRBV20-1	TRBD1	CSAVRTGGHEKLFF	TGCAGTGCGGTGAGGACAGGGGGCCACGAAAAACTGTTTTTT
TRBJ1-1	many	TRBV4-3	-	CASSPLLGIFTEAFF	TGCGCCAGCAGCCCTTTGTTAGGCATCTTCACTGAAGCTTTCTTT
TRBJ1-1	many	TRBV6-6	TRBD1	CASRGTGTDETEAFF	TGTGCCAGCAGGGGGACGGGGACAGATGAAACTGAAGCTTTCTTT
TRBJ2-5	few	TRBV7-6	TRBD2	CASSELAGEAQTQYF	TGTGCCAGCAGCGAACTAGCGGGAGAGGCGCAGACCCAGTACTTC
TRBJ2-1	few	TRBV5-1	-	CASSGGLVSYNEQFF	TGCGCCAGCAGCGGGGGACTGGTCTCCTACAATGAGCAGTTCTTC
TRBJ2-1	many	TRBV20-1	TRBD2	CSAPISGSGNEQFF	TGCAGTGCACCCATTAGCGGGAGCGGCAATGAGCAGTTCTTC